What follows are 14 T cell receptor beta chains derived from one specimen sequenced in a study of T cell changes during pregnancy in multiple sclerosis. The data were produced by immunoSEQ multiplex PCR, yet TCRdb's version contains in-frame clones alone and is incomplete. The sample includes 85,000 to 120,000 clones, roughly 92% of them seen just once. The sequences come from peripheral blood, collected after pregnancy. These receptors were obtained from a female donor with multiple sclerosis, enrolled in a pregnancy study.

The J gene is TRBJ1-1, the V gene TRBV10-3, with 8 bases matching TRBD1. The CDR3 runs to 17 residues. The J segment lost 1 base and the V segment lost 2 bases, leaving 9 bases of the junction unmatched. The germline V gene encodes CDR1 ENHRY and CDR2 SYGVKD. Written as DNA, the CDR3 is TGTGCCATCAGTGAGCCTGCAACAGGGGGAAGGAACACTGAAGCTTTCTTT. Translating gives CAISEPATGGRNTEAFF.

J is TRBJ2-7 and V is TRBV2; 9 bases are a match to TRBD1. This CDR3 spans 14 amino acids. The germline V gene has CDR1 SNHLY and CDR2 FYNNEI. With 10 bases clipped from V and 4 bases from J, the junction kept 11 bases outside the gene matches. The CDR3 coding sequence is TGTGCCACCAGGCTGGGACAGGGATCATACGAGCAGTACTTC. Translation: CATRLGQGSYEQYF.

The CDR3 DNA sequence: TGTGCCTGGAGTAGGGACAGGGGGGATGAGCAGTTCTTC. This encodes CAWSRDRGDEQFF. V gene TRBV30 combines with J gene TRBJ2-1, with 11 bases matching TRBD1. CDR1 GTSNPN and CDR2 SVGIG come from the germline V gene (reference sequence). The CDR3 is 13 residues long. V was clipped by 2 bases and J by 8 bases; unmatched bases: 2.

The chain links TRBV9 to TRBJ2-2; D not resolved. The V gene's germline CDR1 is SGDLS and CDR2 YYNGEE. The CDR3 runs to 14 residues. V lost 1 base, J lost 1 base, and 5 bases lay in between. The CDR3 spells CASSVTENTGELFF. The CDR3 DNA follows: TGTGCCAGCAGCGTAACAGAGAACACCGGGGAGCTGTTTTTT.

The chain combines TRBV29-1 with TRBJ2-5; TRBD2 is a possible D gene (5 bases). Germline assignment: CDR1 SQVTM and CDR2 ANQGSEA. The CDR3 length is 12 residues. V was clipped by 4 bases and J by 2 bases, with 8 bases between them. CDR3 DNA sequence: TGCAGCGTTGTGAGCGGACAAGAGACCCAGTACTTC. As protein: CSVVSGQETQYF.

The J gene is TRBJ2-3, the V gene TRBV30; 9 bases match TRBD2. Germline CDR1 is GTSNPN and CDR2 is SVGIG (reference sequence). This CDR3 region has 16 residues. V gave up 5 bases and J gave up 3 bases; unmatched junction bases: 12. DNA of the CDR3: TGTGCCTGGTCGCGCGGGGGGGGCCGTAGGACAGATACGCAGTATTTT. Translated, it gives CAWSRGGGRRTDTQYF.

V gene TRBV7-9 combines with J gene TRBJ2-1; D gene unclear. CDR3 length: 14 amino acids. Germline lookup yields CDR1 SEHNR and CDR2 FQNEAQ (reference sequence). The germline V and J ends were trimmed by 0 bases and 9 bases, with 12 bases remaining between them. This CDR3 is CASSLAMSIGEQFF. CDR3 DNA sequence: TGTGCCAGCAGCTTAGCGATGAGTATCGGTGAGCAGTTCTTC.

The chain joins TRBV30 to TRBJ2-1; possible D gene TRBD2, 5 bases. The CDR3 length is 15 residues. Germline V gives CDR1 GTSNPN, CDR2 SVGIG (reference sequence). The V gene lost 0 bases and the J gene lost 5 bases, with 14 bases spanning the gap. CDR3 in amino acids: CAWSVGVDGHNEQFF. CDR3 DNA sequence: TGTGCCTGGAGTGTGGGAGTGGATGGGCACAATGAGCAGTTCTTC.

This sequence joins TRBV4-2 and TRBJ1-5; 7 bases fit TRBD1. The germline gives CDR1 LGHNA, CDR2 YNFKEQ. With V trimmed by 1 base and J by 5 bases, 5 bases remained unmatched. The CDR3 sequence is 15 residues long. The CDR3: CASSQAGTAHQPQHF. CDR3 nucleotides: TGTGCCAGCAGCCAAGCCGGGACAGCCCATCAGCCCCAGCATTTT.

This chain links TRBV6-1 with TRBJ1-2, with D unresolved. The CDR3 has 10 amino acids. Trimming took 5 bases from V and 5 from J, leaving 3 bases between them. CDR1 MNHNS and CDR2 SASEGT come from the germline V gene. In DNA, the CDR3 is TGTGCCAGCAGTTATTATGGCTACACCTTC. It yields the protein CASSYYGYTF.

The V and J genes are TRBV30 and TRBJ2-2, with 7 bases aligning to TRBD1. The length of the CDR3 is 15 residues. V was clipped by 0 bases and J by 1 base; unmatched bases: 2. Germline CDR1 reads GTSNPN; CDR2 reads SVGIG (reference sequence). For the CDR3, the DNA is TGTGCCTGGAGTGTACGGGACAGGAACACCGGGGAGCTGTTTTTT. This gives the protein CAWSVRDRNTGELFF.

Note on this clone: One end of the junction fails to match germline, which may point to a read error. The chain has TRBV10-2 and TRBJ1-2; D gene uncertain. The CDR3 spans 12 residues. The V gene's germline CDR1 is WSHSY and CDR2 SAAADI. The DNA for the CDR3 is TGCGCCAGCAGTGATGGCTTGGCTCACGGGGTCTTC. This translates into CASSDGLAHGVF.

This chain joins TRBV6-5 and TRBJ2-7, with 10 bases identical to TRBD1. The germline V gene encodes CDR1 MNHEY and CDR2 SVGAGI. The CDR3 covers 15 residues. After removal of 2 bases from V and 7 bases from J, the junction contained 8 bases not matched to a gene. CDR3 in amino acids: CASSYAGTGVGEQYF. The CDR3, as DNA: TGTGCCAGCAGTTACGCCGGGACAGGGGTGGGAGAGCAGTACTTC.

The V call is TRBV28, the J call TRBJ2-7; tentative D call: TRBD1 (6 bases). The germline V gene has CDR1 MDHEN and CDR2 SYDVKM. The CDR3 totals 14 residues. V lost 5 bases to trimming and J lost 9 bases, with 20 bases between them. The CDR3 bases are TGTGCCAGCAGTGTTGGAGTTGGGGGCGGTGGGCAGTACTTC. This encodes CASSVGVGGGGQYF.